This T cell receptor beta chain originates from a study of tumor and adjacent non-tumor tissue in lung cancer. Study context: About 4.17 million productive TCRbeta reads were obtained per sample on average.

V gave up 5 bases and J gave up 3 bases, with 13 bases separating them. The CDR3 has 14 residues. Germline CDR1 reads MNHNS; CDR2 reads SASEGT. A modified ARM-PCR protocol with three rounds of nested PCR amplified TCRbeta. TCRdb called the multiplex PCR reads again in MiXCR, with one record for every CDR3 protein. The sample has 75,000 to 95,000 distinct CDR3 sequences; less than 75% are singletons. This sample's RNA came from whole unsorted tissue. About this clonotype: This CDR3 is missing its conserved last phenylalanine or tryptophan, likely due to a read error.

Specimen: lung tumor tissue. The clonotype comes from a man in his sixties with non-small cell lung cancer. V gene TRBV6-1 combines with J gene TRBJ1-2; D is perhaps TRBD1 (6 bases). CDR3 DNA: TGTGCCAGCAGTCTGACAGGTAGAGACTATGGCTACACCTTA. As protein: CASSLTGRDYGYTL.